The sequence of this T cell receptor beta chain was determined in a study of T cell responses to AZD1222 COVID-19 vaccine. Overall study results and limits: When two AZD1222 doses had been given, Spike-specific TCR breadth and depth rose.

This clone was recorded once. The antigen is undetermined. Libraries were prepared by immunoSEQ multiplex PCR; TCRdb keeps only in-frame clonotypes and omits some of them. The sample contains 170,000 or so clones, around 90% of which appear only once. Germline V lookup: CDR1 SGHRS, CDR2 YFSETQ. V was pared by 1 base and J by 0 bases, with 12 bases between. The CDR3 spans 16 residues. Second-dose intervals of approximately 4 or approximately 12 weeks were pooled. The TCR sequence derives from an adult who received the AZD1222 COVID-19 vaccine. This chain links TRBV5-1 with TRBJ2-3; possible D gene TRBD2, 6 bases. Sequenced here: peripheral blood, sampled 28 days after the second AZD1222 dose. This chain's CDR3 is CASSLLGGRSTDTQYF. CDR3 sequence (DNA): TGCGCCAGCAGCTTGTTGGGGGGTAGAAGCACAGATACGCAGTATTTT. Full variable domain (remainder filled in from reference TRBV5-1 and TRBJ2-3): KAGVTQTPRYLIKTRGQQVTLSCSPISGHRSVSWYQQTPGQGLQFLFEYFSETQRNKGNFPGRFSGRQFSNSRSEMNVSTLELGDSALYLCASSLLGGRSTDTQYFGPGTRLTVL.